This T cell receptor (beta chain) was sequenced during a study of naive and memory T cell subsets. Regarding the study as a whole: The power law exponent of TCR abundance differed between naive and memory cells. No ground truth validated the naive and memory repertoire findings. A clonotype means one alpha or beta sequence, not an alpha/beta pair. Naive repertoires, especially CD8, held a few larger clonotypes, possibly memory cells re-expressing CD45RA.

An equimolar mix of two oligonucleotides served as the beta constant-region primer for TRBC1 and TRBC2. Nested alpha and beta constant-region primers with the SP2 primer drove four PCR rounds on ligated cDNA. Each CDR3 protein is one row after TCRdb ran MiXCR on the UMI-ligation and nested PCR reads. The sample lists fewer than 150,000 distinct CDR3 sequences, roughly a fifth occurring once. Sequential positive selection took CD4 T cells first, then CD8 T cells. Details on this clonotype: Its antigen is still unknown.

Material for sequencing was naive CD8+ T cells from blood. The receptor was derived from a human donor in good health.

The CDR3 bases are TGTGCCAGCAGCCAACGATTAGATACGCAGTATTTT. Translation gives CASSQRLDTQYF. The chain carries TRBV11-2 and TRBJ2-3; no firm D call. Per germline, CDR1 SGHAT and CDR2 FQNNGV. The V and J ends lost 5 bases and 5 bases respectively, with 8 bases between them. This CDR3 spans 12 amino acids.